The 22 T cell receptor beta chains below all came from one sample that was sequenced in a study of Graves' ophthalmopathy and Graves' hyperthyroidism. For repertoire sequencing, the TCR beta CDR3 regions were amplified from RNA transcripts. Amplification began with first-round RT-PCR using HTBI primers, then second-round multiplex PCR was performed. TCRdb passed the multiplex PCR reads through MiXCR, listing each CDR3 protein once. The sample lists 30,000 to 50,000 distinct CDR3 sequences, roughly 50% occurring once. Material for sequencing was peripheral blood. Every receptor here comes from an adult woman with stable Graves' hyperthyroidism.

The chain recombines TRBV29-1 with TRBJ2-7; TRBD1 agrees at 7 bases. J gave up 4 bases and V 6 bases, and 3 bases lay outside the gene matches. Germline assignment: CDR1 SQVTM and CDR2 ANQGSEA. This CDR3 has 11 amino acids. The chain's CDR3 is CSVYRGYEQYF. The CDR3 DNA reads as TGCAGCGTATACAGGGGATACGAGCAGTACTTC.

This sequence joins TRBV24-1 and TRBJ2-3; D is unclear. The CDR3 sequence is 16 residues long. V was shortened by 0 bases and J by 2 bases, with 11 bases between the two germline ends. CDR1 is KGHDR, CDR2 SFDVKD, per germline. CDR3 sequence reads: CATSDLKSPNTDTQYF. CDR3 sequence (DNA): TGTGCCACCAGTGATTTGAAGTCGCCTAACACAGATACGCAGTATTTT.

This clonotype was recorded at least ten times. The chain recombines TRBV3-1 with TRBJ2-7; 13 nucleotides align to TRBD2. Germline lookup yields CDR1 LGHDT and CDR2 YNNKEL (reference sequence). The CDR3 covers 12 residues. V shed 6 bases, J shed 11 bases, and the junction held 4 bases outside the gene matches. CDR3 residues: CASSSGLAGEYF. The DNA of the CDR3 is TGTGCCAGCAGTTCCGGACTAGCGGGAGAGTACTTC.

This sequence joins TRBV6-5 and TRBJ1-2; the match to TRBD1 covers 11 bases. Germline assignment: CDR1 MNHEY and CDR2 SVGAGI. CDR3 size: 17 residues. The V and J ends lost 6 bases and 7 bases, in that order; junction bases with no gene match: 16. The CDR3 loop reads CASSQTRTGGAMLGYTF. The CDR3 nucleotides read TGTGCCAGCAGCCAGACCCGGACAGGGGGCGCAATGCTTGGCTACACCTTC.

V gene TRBV5-1 combines with J gene TRBJ2-3; 16 nucleotides line up with TRBD2. CDR3 size: 17 residues. Germline CDR1 is SGHRS and CDR2 is YFSETQ. With 7 bases clipped from V and 5 bases from J, the junction kept 10 bases outside the gene matches. CDR3 sequence (DNA): TGCGCCAGCGGCTCGGGACTAGCGGGAGGGCCGGAAGATACGCAGTATTTT. Protein sequence: CASGSGLAGGPEDTQYF.

V usage is TRBV20-1 and J usage is TRBJ2-7, with D perhaps TRBD2 (5 bases). Trimming left V 1 base short and J 1 base short, with 11 bases between. The CDR3 is made up of 14 amino acids. CDR1 is DFQATT, CDR2 SNEGSKA, per germline (reference sequence). The CDR3 sequence: CSARGEWRSYEQYF. The CDR3 bases are TGCAGTGCTAGAGGGGAGTGGAGGTCCTACGAGCAGTACTTC.

This chain joins TRBV7-9 and TRBJ2-7, with 10 positions matching TRBD1. Germline V gene lookup returns CDR1 SEHNR and CDR2 FQNEAQ (reference sequence). Unmatched junction bases numbered 7, after V lost 5 bases and J lost 0 bases. The CDR3 runs to 16 residues. As DNA, the CDR3 is TGTGCCAGCAGCCCCCCCGGGACAGGGGCCTCCTACGAGCAGTACTTC. Its protein is CASSPPGTGASYEQYF.

Concerning this clonotype: Just one base apart from a much larger clone, this may be a read error. The chain combines TRBV30 with TRBJ2-3, with 7 positions matching TRBD2. There are 13 residues in the CDR3. V lost 1 base to trimming and J lost 4 bases; unmatched junction nucleotides: 2. The germline CDR1 and CDR2 sequences are GTSNPN and SVGIG (reference sequence). CDR3 sequence (DNA): TGTGCCTGGAGTGCACTAGCGTCAGATACGCAGTATTTT. It is translated as CAWSALASDTQYF.

The chain links TRBV20-1 to TRBJ2-5; possible D gene TRBD1, 5 bases. The CDR3 consists of 13 residues. The germline gives CDR1 DFQATT, CDR2 SNEGSKA (reference sequence). V lost 5 bases, J lost 6 bases, and 16 bases lay in between. The CDR3 sequence: CSAPPGPGKTQYF. Written as DNA, the CDR3 is TGCAGTGCTCCTCCGGGCCCAGGGAAGACCCAGTACTTC.

This clonotype was recorded many times. The chain uses TRBV20-1 and TRBJ2-7; the match to TRBD2 covers 10 bases. With 5 bases clipped from V and 0 bases from J, the junction kept 7 bases outside the gene matches. The CDR3 runs to 15 residues. CDR1 is DFQATT, CDR2 SNEGSKA, per germline (reference sequence). The CDR3 region is CSAHSGRRSSYEQYF. The CDR3 coding sequence is TGCAGTGCTCATAGCGGGAGGAGGAGCTCCTACGAGCAGTACTTC.

This clonotype was seen many times. The chain combines TRBV7-8 with TRBJ2-3; D is perhaps TRBD1 or TRBD2 (5 bases each). V dropped 1 base and J dropped 5 bases, with 7 bases sitting between them. Germline CDR1 reads SGHVS; CDR2 reads FQNEAQ. CDR3 size: 13 residues. In DNA, the CDR3 is TGTGCCAGCAGCTTAGTTGGGGGAGATACGCAGTATTTT. Residues: CASSLVGGDTQYF.

This clonotype counts as medium-sized. The J gene is TRBJ2-5, the V gene TRBV7-9; D remains ambiguous. This CDR3 is 13 amino acids long. Per germline, CDR1 SEHNR and CDR2 FQNEAQ (reference sequence). The V end lost 5 bases, the J end lost 5 bases, and 12 bases lay between the germline ends. CDR3 sequence (DNA): TGTGCCAGCAGCCCCCCGCTCAAGGAGACCCAGTACTTC. Encoded protein: CASSPPLKETQYF.

The chain links TRBV19 to TRBJ2-5; the match to TRBD2 covers 14 bases. The V gene end was trimmed by 9 bases and the J gene end by 1 base; junction bases not matched to a gene: 4. CDR3 length: 15 residues. Germline V gene lookup returns CDR1 LNHDA and CDR2 SQIVND (reference sequence). DNA for the CDR3: TGTGCCAGCGGGACTAGCGGGAGACCCCAAGAGACCCAGTACTTC. Translation gives CASGTSGRPQETQYF.

The table lists this clonotype with many counts. The rearrangement links TRBV5-1 to TRBJ2-7; D uncertain. Looked up from germline, CDR1 is SGHRS and CDR2 is YFSETQ. V lost 3 bases and J lost 2, with 6 bases in between. This CDR3 spans 12 amino acids. The CDR3 sequence is CASSSHPYEQYF. The CDR3 coding sequence is TGCGCCAGCAGCTCACACCCCTACGAGCAGTACTTC.

This clonotype was detected once. This chain joins TRBV6-1 and TRBJ2-7; 9 bases are shared with TRBD2. The CDR3 consists of 13 residues. Germline CDR1 reads MNHNS; CDR2 reads SASEGT. The trim removed 6 bases at V and 12 bases at J, leaving 12 bases unmatched. This CDR3 is CASSTRTSVRPYF. In DNA, the CDR3 is TGTGCCAGCAGCACCCGGACTAGCGTTCGGCCGTACTTC.

This clonotype was observed many times. The genes are TRBV4-1 and TRBJ2-2; the D is unclear. V lost 0 bases to trimming and J lost 3 bases, with 20 bases between them. The CDR3 is 19 residues long. Germline V lookup: CDR1 MGHRA, CDR2 YSYEKL. CDR3 nucleotides: TGCGCCAGCAGCCAAGATCGGGTGAGAGGACGCCTCCACACCGGGGAGCTGTTTTTT. Residues: CASSQDRVRGRLHTGELFF.

The chain links TRBV9 to TRBJ1-2, with 12 positions matching TRBD1. After removal of 4 bases from V and 8 bases from J, the junction contained 12 bases not matched to a gene. Germline V gene lookup returns CDR1 SGDLS and CDR2 YYNGEE. The CDR3 spans 16 residues. CDR3 in amino acids: CASSMGQGAQSGGYTF. The CDR3 nucleotides read TGTGCCAGCAGCATGGGACAGGGGGCGCAGAGCGGCGGCTACACCTTC.

Many counts were recorded for this clonotype. The genes are TRBV10-3 and TRBJ2-7; the match to TRBD1 covers 7 bases. The V segment lost 0 bases and the J segment 1 base; nucleotides outside the gene matches: 6. The CDR3 is 16 amino acids. CDR1 and CDR2 from the germline V gene are ENHRY and SYGVKD. The CDR3 DNA reads TGTGCCATCAGTGAGTCAAGGGGGCTGGGATCCTACGAGCAGTACTTC. Its translation is CAISESRGLGSYEQYF.

The V call is TRBV19, the J call TRBJ2-7, with D tentatively TRBD1 or TRBD2 (5 bases each). Trimming stripped 3 bases from V and 3 bases from J, with 12 bases between. The CDR3 is 14 residues long. Germline-derived CDR1 and CDR2 are LNHDA and SQIVND (reference sequence). The CDR3 is CASSMQRDDYEQYF. The CDR3 DNA follows: TGTGCCAGTAGTATGCAGAGGGACGACTACGAGCAGTACTTC.

This clonotype was detected ten times or more. V gene TRBV28 combines with J gene TRBJ2-7; TRBD2 matches at 14 bases. The germline gives CDR1 MDHEN, CDR2 SYDVKM. The CDR3 consists of 19 residues. Germline trimming cut 2 bases from V and 3 bases from J; bases unmatched to any gene: 12. In DNA form, the CDR3 reads TGTGCCAGCAGTTTACCCTCGCCTCGGACTAGCGGGAGGTTCTACGAGCAGTACTTC. Protein product: CASSLPSPRTSGRFYEQYF.

This clonotype occurred many times. V and J are TRBV7-2 and TRBJ2-7; possible D gene TRBD1, 7 bases. Germline CDR1 reads SGHTA; CDR2 reads FQGNSA. The length of the CDR3 is 13 residues. With 8 bases removed from V and 7 bases from J, the gap between germline ends came to 18 bases. The CDR3, as DNA: TGTGCCAGCGGAGGGGGCGACGGGTGGGAGCAGTACTTC. It translates to CASGGGDGWEQYF.

The CDR3 nucleotides read TGTGCCAGCTCCCGCCCGGGACTAGCGGGAGGAGGTACGCAGTATTTT. This translates into CASSRPGLAGGGTQYF. The rearrangement joins TRBV9 to TRBJ2-3; 15 nucleotides agree with TRBD2. The CDR3 spans 16 residues. After removal of 7 bases from V and 8 bases from J, the junction contained 11 bases not matched to a gene. Germline assignment: CDR1 SGDLS and CDR2 YYNGEE.